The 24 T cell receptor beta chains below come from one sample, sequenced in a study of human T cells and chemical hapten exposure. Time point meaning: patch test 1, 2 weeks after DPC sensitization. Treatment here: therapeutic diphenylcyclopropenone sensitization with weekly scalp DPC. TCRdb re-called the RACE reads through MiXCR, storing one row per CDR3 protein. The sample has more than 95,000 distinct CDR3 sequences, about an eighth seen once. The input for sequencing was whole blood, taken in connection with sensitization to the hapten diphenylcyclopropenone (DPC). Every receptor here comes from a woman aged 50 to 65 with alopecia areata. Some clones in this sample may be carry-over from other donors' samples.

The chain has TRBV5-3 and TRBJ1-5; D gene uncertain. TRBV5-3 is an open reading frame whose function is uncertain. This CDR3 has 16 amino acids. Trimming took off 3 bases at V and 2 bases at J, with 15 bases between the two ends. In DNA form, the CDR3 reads TGTGCCAGAAGCTCCCACGCTTTACGGCGCAATCAGCCCCAGCATTTT. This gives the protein CARSSHALRRNQPQHF.

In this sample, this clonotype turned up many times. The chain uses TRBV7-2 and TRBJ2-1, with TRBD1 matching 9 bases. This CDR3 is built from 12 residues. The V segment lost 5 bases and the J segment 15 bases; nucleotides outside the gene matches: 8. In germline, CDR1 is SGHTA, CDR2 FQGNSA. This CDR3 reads CASSATGGARFF. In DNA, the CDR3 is TGTGCCAGCAGCGCAACAGGGGGCGCAAGGTTCTTC.

CDR3: CASSLAGTSGVDTQYF. The DNA of the CDR3 is TGCGCCAGCAGCTTGGCCGGGACTAGCGGTGTTGATACGCAGTATTTT. This chain connects TRBV5-1 to TRBJ2-3; 11 nucleotides align to TRBD2. The CDR3 has 16 amino acids. V dropped 0 bases and J dropped 6; count of bases not matched to a gene: 6. Germline CDR1 reads SGHRS; CDR2 reads YFSETQ.

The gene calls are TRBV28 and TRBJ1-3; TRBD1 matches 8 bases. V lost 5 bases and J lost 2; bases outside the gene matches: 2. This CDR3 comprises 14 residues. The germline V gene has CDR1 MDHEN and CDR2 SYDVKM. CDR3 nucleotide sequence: TGTGCCAGCAGTCCACAGGGGGCTGGAAACACCATATATTTT. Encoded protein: CASSPQGAGNTIYF.

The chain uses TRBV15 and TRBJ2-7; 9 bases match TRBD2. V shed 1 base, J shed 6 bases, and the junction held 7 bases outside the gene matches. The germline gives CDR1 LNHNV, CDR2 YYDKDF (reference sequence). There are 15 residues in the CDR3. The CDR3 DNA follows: TGTGCCACCAGCAGAGTTGCGGGGGGGCCTGCCGAGCAGTACTTC. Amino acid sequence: CATSRVAGGPAEQYF.

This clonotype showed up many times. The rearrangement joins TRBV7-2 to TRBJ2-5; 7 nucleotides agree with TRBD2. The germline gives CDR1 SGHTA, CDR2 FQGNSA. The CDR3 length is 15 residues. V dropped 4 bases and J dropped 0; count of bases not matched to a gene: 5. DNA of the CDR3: TGTGCCAGCAGCTCCCCGCGGGAGCACCAAGAGACCCAGTACTTC. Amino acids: CASSSPREHQETQYF.

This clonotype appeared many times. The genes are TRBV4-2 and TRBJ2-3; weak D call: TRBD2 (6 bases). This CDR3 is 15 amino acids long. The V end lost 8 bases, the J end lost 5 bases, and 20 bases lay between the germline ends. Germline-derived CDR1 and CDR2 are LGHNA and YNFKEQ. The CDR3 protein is CASSRAASEGDTQYF. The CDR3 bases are TGTGCCAGCTCCCGGGCGGCTAGCGAGGGAGATACGCAGTATTTT.

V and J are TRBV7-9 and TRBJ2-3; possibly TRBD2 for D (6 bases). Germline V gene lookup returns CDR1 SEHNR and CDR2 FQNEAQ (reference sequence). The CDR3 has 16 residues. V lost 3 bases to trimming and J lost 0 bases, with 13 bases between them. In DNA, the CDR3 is TGTGCCAGCAGCTTCTCTTCGGGGACTAGCACAGATACGCAGTATTTT. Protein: CASSFSSGTSTDTQYF.

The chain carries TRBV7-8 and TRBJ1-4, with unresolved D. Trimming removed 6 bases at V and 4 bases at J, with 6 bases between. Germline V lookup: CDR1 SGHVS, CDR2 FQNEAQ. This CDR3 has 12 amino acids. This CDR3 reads CASSAYNEKLFF. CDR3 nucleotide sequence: TGTGCCAGCAGTGCCTATAATGAAAAACTGTTTTTT.

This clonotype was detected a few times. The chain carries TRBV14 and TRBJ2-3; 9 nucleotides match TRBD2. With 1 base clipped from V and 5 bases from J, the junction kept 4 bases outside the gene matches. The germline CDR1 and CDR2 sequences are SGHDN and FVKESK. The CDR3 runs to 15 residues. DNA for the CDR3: TGTGCCAGCAGCCAAGTGCGGGGGGGCCAAGATACGCAGTATTTT. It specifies CASSQVRGGQDTQYF.

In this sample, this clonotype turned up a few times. The CDR3 DNA reads TGTGCCAGCTCACCAAGACACAACATGAACACTGAAGCTTTCTTT. Translating gives CASSPRHNMNTEAFF. The chain uses TRBV18 and TRBJ1-1, with D unclear. Germline lookup yields CDR1 KGHSH and CDR2 LQKENI. The CDR3 covers 15 residues. V gave up 2 bases and J gave up 0 bases, with 10 bases separating them.

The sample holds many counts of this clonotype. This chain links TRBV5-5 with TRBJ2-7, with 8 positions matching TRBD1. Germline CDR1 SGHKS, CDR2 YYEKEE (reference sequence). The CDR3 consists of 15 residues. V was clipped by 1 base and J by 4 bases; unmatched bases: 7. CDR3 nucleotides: TGTGCCAGCAGCTTGACTCAGGGGGCGTTTTACGAGCAGTACTTC. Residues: CASSLTQGAFYEQYF.

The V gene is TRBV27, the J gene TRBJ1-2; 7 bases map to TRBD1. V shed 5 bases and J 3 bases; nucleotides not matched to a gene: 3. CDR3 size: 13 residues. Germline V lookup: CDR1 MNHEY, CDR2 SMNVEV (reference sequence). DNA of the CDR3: TGTGCCAGCAGTACAGGGGTTCACTATGGCTACACCTTC. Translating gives CASSTGVHYGYTF.

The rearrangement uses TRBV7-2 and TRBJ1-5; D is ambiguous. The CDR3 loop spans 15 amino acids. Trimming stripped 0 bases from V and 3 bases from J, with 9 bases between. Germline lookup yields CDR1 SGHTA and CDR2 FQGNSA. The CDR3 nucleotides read TGTGCCAGCAGCTTAGCGGGCCAGCTCAATCAGCCCCAGCATTTT. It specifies CASSLAGQLNQPQHF. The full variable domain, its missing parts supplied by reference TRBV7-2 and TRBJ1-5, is GAGVSQSPSNKVTEKGKDVELRCDPISGHTALYWYRQSLGQGLEFLIYFQGNSAPDKSGLPSDRFSAERTGGSVSTLTIQRTQQEDSAVYLCASSLAGQLNQPQHFGDGTRLSIL.

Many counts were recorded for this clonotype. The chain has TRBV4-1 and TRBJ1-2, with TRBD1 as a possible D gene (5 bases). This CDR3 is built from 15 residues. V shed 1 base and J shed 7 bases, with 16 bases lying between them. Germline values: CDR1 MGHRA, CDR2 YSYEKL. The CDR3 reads CASSQVAGNFAGYTF. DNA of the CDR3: TGCGCCAGCAGCCAAGTTGCAGGGAATTTTGCTGGCTACACCTTC.

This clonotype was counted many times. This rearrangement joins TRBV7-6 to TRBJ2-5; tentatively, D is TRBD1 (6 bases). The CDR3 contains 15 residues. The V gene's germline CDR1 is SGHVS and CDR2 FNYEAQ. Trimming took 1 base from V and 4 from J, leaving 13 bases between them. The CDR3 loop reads CASSLENRARETQYF. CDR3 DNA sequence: TGTGCCAGCAGCTTAGAAAACAGGGCCAGAGAGACCCAGTACTTC.

CDR3 sequence reads: CASAQPSSGANVLTF. The CDR3 DNA sequence: TGTGCCAGCGCACAACCGAGCTCTGGGGCCAACGTCCTGACTTTC. This rearrangement joins TRBV28 to TRBJ2-6; D gene unclear. Deletions cut 8 bases from V and 0 bases from J, with 11 bases between. The germline CDR1 and CDR2 sequences are MDHEN and SYDVKM. The length of the CDR3 is 15 residues.

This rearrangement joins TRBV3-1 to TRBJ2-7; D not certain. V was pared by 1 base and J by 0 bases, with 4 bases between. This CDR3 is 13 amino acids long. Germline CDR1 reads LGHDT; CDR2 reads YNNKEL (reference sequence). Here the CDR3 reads CASSQGISYEQYF. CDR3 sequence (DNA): TGTGCCAGCAGCCAAGGGATCTCCTACGAGCAGTACTTC.

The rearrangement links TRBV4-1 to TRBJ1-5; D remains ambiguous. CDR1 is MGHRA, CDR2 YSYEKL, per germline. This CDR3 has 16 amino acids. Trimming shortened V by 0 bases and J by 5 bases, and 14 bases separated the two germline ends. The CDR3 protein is CASSQESGRSDQPQHF. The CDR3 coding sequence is TGCGCCAGCAGCCAAGAATCAGGACGAAGCGATCAGCCCCAGCATTTT.

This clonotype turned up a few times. The CDR3 DNA sequence: TGTGCCAGCAGTTACGGGGTGGGTGAAGCTTTCTTT. Translating gives CASSYGVGEAFF. V and J are TRBV6-5 and TRBJ1-1; D gene uncertain. The CDR3 spans 12 residues. Deletions cut 2 bases from V and 7 bases from J, with 8 bases between. In germline, CDR1 is MNHEY, CDR2 SVGAGI.

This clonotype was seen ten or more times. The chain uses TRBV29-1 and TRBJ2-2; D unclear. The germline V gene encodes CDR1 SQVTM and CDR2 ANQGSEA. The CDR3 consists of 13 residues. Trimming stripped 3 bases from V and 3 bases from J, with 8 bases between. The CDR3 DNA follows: TGCAGCGTTGACCAGGAGCACACCGGGGAGCTGTTTTTT. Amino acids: CSVDQEHTGELFF.

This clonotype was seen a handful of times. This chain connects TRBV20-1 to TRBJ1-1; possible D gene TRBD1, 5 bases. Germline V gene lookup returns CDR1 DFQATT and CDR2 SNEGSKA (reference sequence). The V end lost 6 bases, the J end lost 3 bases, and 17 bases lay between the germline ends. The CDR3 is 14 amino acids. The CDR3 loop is CSAPRVGRDTEAFF. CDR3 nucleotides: TGCAGTGCCCCAAGGGTGGGACGGGACACTGAAGCTTTCTTT.

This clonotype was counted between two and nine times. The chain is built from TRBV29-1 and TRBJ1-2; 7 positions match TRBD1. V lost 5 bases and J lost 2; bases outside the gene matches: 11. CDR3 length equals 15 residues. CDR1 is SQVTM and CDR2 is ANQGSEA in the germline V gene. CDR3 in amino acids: CSVRPIGGRNYGYTF. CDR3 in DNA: TGCAGCGTTCGACCCATAGGGGGCAGGAACTATGGCTACACCTTC.

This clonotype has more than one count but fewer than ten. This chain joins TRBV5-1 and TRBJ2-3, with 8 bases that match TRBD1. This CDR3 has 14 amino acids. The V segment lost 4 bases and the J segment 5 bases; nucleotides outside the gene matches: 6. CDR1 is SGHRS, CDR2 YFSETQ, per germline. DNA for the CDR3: TGCGCCAGCAGCCCTTTTGACAGGGGAGATACGCAGTATTTT. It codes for CASSPFDRGDTQYF. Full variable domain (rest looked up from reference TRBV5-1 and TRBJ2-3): KAGVTQTPRYLIKTRGQQVTLSCSPISGHRSVSWYQQTPGQGLQFLFEYFSETQRNKGNFPGRFSGRQFSNSRSEMNVSTLELGDSALYLCASSPFDRGDTQYFGPGTRLTVL.